This paragraph reports one T cell receptor beta chain. Its specificity is unknown. A much more abundant neighbour one base away suggests this may be a read error. The data are from a study of T cells in Graves' hyperthyroidism and ophthalmopathy. A lack of ophthalmopathy progression within 18 months defined stable Graves' hyperthyroidism. Patients having uncontrolled infection, another autoimmune disease, pregnancy or lactation were not included. RNA transcripts yielded amplified TCR beta CDR3 regions. First-round RT-PCR with HTBI primers amplified the TCR CDR3 region. Each CDR3 protein gets one entry after TCRdb re-called the multiplex PCR reads with MiXCR. This sample yields 340,000 or so distinct CDR3 sequences, of which approximately 17% are seen a single time; approximately 35% belongs to the top ten. The CDR3 loop spans 11 amino acids. Germline CDR1 and CDR2: LGHDT and YNNKEL (reference sequence).

Study-level points and caveats: Ophthalmopathy was predicted by the model a median of approximately 6.6 months ahead of onset.

The sequence was obtained from a young man with Graves' hyperthyroidism. Material for sequencing was blood. The gene calls are TRBV3-1 and TRBJ2-7; the D is unclear. The CDR3 bases are TGTGCCGGCAGAGGTTCCTCCGAGCAGTACTTC. Encoded protein: CAGRGSSEQYF.